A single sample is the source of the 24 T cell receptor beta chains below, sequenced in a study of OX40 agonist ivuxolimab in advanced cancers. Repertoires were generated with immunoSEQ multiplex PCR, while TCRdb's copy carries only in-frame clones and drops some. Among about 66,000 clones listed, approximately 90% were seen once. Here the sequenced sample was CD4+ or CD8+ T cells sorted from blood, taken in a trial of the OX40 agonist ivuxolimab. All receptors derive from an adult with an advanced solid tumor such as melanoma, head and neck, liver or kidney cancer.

The CDR3 loop is CASSLTSIRGDTQYF. CDR3 coding DNA: TGTGCCAGCAGCCTAACTAGCATCCGGGGAGATACGCAGTATTTT. The V and J genes are TRBV5-6 and TRBJ2-3; TRBD2 is a possible D gene (6 bases). The CDR3 is 15 amino acids. Germline-derived CDR1 and CDR2 are SGHDT and YYEEEE. V was cut by 4 bases and J by 5 bases, with 17 bases left in between.

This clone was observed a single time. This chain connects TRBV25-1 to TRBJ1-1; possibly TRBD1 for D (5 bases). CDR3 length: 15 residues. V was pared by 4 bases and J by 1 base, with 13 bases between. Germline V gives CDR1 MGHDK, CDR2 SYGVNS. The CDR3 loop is CASSAPGTANTEAFF. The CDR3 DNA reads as TGTGCCAGCAGTGCTCCCGGGACGGCGAACACTGAAGCTTTCTTT.

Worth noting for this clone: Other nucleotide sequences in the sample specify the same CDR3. CDR3 DNA sequence: TGTGCCAGCAGCCTGGGAACAGGTCGTGGCTACACCTTC. Translating it yields CASSLGTGRGYTF. V usage is TRBV7-2 and J usage is TRBJ1-2; the D gene is possibly TRBD1 (5 bases). The germline V gene has CDR1 SGHTA and CDR2 FQGNSA. This CDR3 has 13 amino acids. V dropped 5 bases and J dropped 7 bases, with 14 bases sitting between them.

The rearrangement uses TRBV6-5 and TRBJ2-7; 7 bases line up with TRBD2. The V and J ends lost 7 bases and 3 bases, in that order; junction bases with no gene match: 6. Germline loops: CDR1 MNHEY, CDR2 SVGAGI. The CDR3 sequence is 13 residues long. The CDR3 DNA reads TGTGCCAGCACCCGGGCTAGCGGCTACGAGCAGTACTTC. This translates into CASTRASGYEQYF.

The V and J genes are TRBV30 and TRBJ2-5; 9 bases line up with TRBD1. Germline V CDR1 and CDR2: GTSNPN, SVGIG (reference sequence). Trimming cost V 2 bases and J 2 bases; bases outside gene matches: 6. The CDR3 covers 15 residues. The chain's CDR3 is CAWSPPGQGQETQYF. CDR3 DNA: TGTGCCTGGAGTCCCCCCGGACAGGGGCAAGAGACCCAGTACTTC. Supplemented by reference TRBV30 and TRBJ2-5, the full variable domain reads SQTIHQWPATLVQPVGSPLSLECTVEGTSNPNLYWYRQAAGRGLQLLFYSVGIGQISSEVPQNLSASRPQDRQFILSSKKLLLSDSGFYLCAWSPPGQGQETQYFGPGTRLLVL.

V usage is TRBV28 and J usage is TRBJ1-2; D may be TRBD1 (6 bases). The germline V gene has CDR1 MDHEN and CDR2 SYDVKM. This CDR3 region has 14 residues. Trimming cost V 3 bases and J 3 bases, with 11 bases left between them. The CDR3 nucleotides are TGTGCCAGCAGTTTCCCCACAGGGTACTATGGCTACACCTTC. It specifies CASSFPTGYYGYTF.

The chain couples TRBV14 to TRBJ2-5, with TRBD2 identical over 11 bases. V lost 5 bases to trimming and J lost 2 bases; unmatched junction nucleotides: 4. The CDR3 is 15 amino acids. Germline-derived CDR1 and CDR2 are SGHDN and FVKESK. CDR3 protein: CASSMGLADQETQYF. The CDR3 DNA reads TGTGCCAGCAGCATGGGACTAGCGGATCAAGAGACCCAGTACTTC.

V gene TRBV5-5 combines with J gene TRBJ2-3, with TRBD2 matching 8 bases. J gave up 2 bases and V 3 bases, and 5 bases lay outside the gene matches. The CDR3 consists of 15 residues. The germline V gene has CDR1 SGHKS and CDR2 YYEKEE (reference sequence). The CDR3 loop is CASSSPTSDTDTQYF. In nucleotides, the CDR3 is TGTGCCAGCAGCTCCCCGACTAGCGACACAGATACGCAGTATTTT.

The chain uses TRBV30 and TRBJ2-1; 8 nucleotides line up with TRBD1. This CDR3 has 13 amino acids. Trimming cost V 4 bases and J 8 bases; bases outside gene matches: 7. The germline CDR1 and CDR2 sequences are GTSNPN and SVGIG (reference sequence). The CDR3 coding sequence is TGTGCCTGGACAGGGGGCGTTGTCGATGAGCAGTTCTTC. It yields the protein CAWTGGVVDEQFF.

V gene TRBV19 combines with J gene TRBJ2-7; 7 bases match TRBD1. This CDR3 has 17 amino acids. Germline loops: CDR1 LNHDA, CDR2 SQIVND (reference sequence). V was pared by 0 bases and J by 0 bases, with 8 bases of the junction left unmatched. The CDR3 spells CASSIEAGGTYSYEQYF. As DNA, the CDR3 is TGTGCCAGTAGTATAGAAGCAGGGGGTACCTACTCCTACGAGCAGTACTTC.

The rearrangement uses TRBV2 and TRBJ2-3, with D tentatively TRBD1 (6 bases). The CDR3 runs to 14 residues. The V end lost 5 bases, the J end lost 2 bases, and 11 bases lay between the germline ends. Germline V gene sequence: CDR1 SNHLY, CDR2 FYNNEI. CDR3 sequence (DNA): TGTGCCAGCAGTTGGTGGGGGCTCACAGATACGCAGTATTTT. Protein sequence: CASSWWGLTDTQYF.

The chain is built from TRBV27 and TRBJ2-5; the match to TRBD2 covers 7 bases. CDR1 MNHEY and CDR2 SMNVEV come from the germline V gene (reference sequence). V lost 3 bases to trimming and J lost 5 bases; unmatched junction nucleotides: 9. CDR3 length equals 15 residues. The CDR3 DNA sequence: TGTGCCAGCAGTTTTACGCGGGAGAGTAAGGAGACCCAGTACTTC. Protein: CASSFTRESKETQYF.

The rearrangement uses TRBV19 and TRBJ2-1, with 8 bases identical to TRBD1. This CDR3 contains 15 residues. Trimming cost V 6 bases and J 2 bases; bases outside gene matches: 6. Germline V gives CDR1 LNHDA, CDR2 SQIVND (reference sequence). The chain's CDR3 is CASSKGQGAYNEQFF. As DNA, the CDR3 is TGTGCCAGTAGCAAAGGACAGGGAGCCTACAATGAGCAGTTCTTC.

The CDR3 DNA follows: TGTGCCAGCTCACCACCGGGAAGGAAAGAAAAACTGTTTTTT. Protein sequence: CASSPPGRKEKLFF. The gene calls are TRBV18 and TRBJ1-4; D not certain. This CDR3 is built from 14 residues. V shed 0 bases and J shed 8 bases, with 10 bases lying between them. Per the germline V gene, CDR1 is KGHSH and CDR2 is LQKENI. Looking up the rest from reference TRBV18 and TRBJ1-4 gives the full variable domain: NAGVMQNPRHLVRRRGQEARLRCSPMKGHSHVYWYRQLPEEGLKFMVYLQKENIIDESGMPKERFSAEFPKEGPSILRIQQVVRGDSAAYFCASSPPGRKEKLFFGSGTQLSVL.

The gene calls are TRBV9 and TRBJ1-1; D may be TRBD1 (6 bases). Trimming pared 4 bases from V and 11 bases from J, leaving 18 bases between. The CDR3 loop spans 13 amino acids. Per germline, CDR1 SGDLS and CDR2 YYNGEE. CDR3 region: CASSPGDGRGAFF. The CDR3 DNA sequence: TGTGCCAGCAGCCCAGGAGACGGTAGGGGGGCTTTCTTT. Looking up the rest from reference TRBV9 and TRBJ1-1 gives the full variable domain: DSGVTQTPKHLITATGQRVTLRCSPRSGDLSVYWYQQSLDQGLQFLIQYYNGEERAKGNILERFSAQQFPDLHSELNLSSLELGDSALYFCASSPGDGRGAFFGQGTRLTVV.

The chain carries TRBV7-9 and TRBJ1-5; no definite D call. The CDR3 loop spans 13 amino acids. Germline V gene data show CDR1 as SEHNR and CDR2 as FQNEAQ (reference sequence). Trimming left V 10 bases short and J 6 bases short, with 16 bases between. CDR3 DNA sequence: TGTGCCACCAGAGGCTCCGAGGGTCAGCCCCAGCATTTT. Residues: CATRGSEGQPQHF. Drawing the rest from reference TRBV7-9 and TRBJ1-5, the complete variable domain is DTGVSQNPRHKITKRGQNVTFRCDPISEHNRLYWYRQTLGQGPEFLTYFQNEAQLEKSRLLSDRFSAERPKGSFSTLEIQRTEQGDSAMYLCATRGSEGQPQHFGDGTRLSIL.

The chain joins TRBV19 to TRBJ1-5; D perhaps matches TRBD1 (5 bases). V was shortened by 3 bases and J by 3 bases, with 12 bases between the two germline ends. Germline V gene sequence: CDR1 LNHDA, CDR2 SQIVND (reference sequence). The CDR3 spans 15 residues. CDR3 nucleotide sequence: TGTGCCAGTAGTATCGGGGGGTATCTCAATCAGCCCCAGCATTTT. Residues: CASSIGGYLNQPQHF.

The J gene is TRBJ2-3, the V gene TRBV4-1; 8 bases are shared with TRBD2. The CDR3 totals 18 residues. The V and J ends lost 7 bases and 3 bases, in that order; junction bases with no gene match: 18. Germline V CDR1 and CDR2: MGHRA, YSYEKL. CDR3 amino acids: CASNLGAAGDKKTDTQYF. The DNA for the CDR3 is TGCGCCAGCAACCTCGGGGCAGCGGGAGACAAAAAAACAGATACGCAGTATTTT.

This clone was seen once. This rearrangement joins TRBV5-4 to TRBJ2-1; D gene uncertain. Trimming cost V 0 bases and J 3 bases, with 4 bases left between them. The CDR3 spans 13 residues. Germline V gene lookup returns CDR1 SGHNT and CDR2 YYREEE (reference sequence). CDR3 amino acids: CASSLGSYNEQFF. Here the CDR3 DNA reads TGTGCCAGCAGCTTGGGCAGCTACAATGAGCAGTTCTTC.

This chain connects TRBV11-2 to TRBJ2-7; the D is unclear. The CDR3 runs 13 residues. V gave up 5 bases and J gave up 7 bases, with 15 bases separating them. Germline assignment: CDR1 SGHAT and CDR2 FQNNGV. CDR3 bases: TGTGCCAGCAGCCCTGGGGTGGCAGAGGAGCAGTACTTC. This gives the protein CASSPGVAEEQYF.

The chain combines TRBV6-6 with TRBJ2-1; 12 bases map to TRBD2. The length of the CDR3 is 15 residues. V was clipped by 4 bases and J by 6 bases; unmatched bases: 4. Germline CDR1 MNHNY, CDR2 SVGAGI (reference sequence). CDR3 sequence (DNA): TGTGCCAGCAGTTTACTAGCGGGAGGCTCCAATGAGCAGTTCTTC. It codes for CASSLLAGGSNEQFF.

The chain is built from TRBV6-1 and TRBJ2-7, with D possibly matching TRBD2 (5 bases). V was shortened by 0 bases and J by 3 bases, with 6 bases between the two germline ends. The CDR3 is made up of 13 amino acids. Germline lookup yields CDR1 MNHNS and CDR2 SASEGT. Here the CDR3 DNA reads TGTGCCAGCAGTGAAGCAGGACTCTACGAGCAGTACTTC. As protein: CASSEAGLYEQYF.

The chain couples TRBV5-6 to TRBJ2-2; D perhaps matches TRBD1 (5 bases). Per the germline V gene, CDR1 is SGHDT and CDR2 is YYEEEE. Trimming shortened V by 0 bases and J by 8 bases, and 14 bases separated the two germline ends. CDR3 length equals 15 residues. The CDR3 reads CASSLEGLMLGELFF. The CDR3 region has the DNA TGTGCCAGCAGCTTGGAGGGGCTTATGTTAGGGGAGCTGTTTTTT.

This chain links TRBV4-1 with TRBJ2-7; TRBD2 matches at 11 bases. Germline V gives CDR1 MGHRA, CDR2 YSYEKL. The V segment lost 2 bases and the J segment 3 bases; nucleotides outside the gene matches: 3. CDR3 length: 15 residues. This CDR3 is CASSQLLAGVYEQYF. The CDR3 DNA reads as TGCGCCAGCAGCCAATTACTAGCGGGAGTCTACGAGCAGTACTTC.